This T cell receptor beta chain was documented in a study of blood T cell repertoires in COVID-19. The wider study: T cells, B-cell-depleted T cells, or PBMCs provided the cDNA or gDNA that served as material.

Per the authors' pipeline: The assay estimated nucleated cells by amplifying reference gene primers. The table came from immunoSEQ multiplex PCR; TCRdb's copy has only in-frame clones and leaves some out. The V and J calls and clone size are taken from that table; D and trimming were inferred from the DNA. The table has 40,000 to 45,000 clones, approximately 87% seen once. Germline CDR1 and CDR2: MDHEN and SYDVKM. The junction had 11 bases not matched to a gene; V was cut back by 6 bases and J by 12 bases. The CDR3 runs to 16 residues. This receptor was identified in a man aged 40-55 years with COVID-19, enrolled during active disease. The V call is TRBV28, the J call TRBJ2-1; 16 nucleotides align to TRBD2. The sequenced material came from peripheral blood. CDR3 residues: CASSQRAGTSGRAQFF. The CDR3, as DNA: TGTGCCAGCAGCCAACGGGCCGGGACTAGCGGGAGGGCGCAGTTCTTC.